This T cell receptor beta chain was identified during a study of blood T cell repertoires in COVID-19. Study-level background: There were acute and convalescent COVID-19 samples, and they came from the United States, Italy and Spain. Sample material is recorded as cDNA or gDNA derived from T cells, B-cell-depleted T cells, or PBMCs.

Original methodology: The assay estimated nucleated cells by amplifying reference gene primers. TCRdb's table, derived via immunoSEQ multiplex PCR, lists solely in-frame clones and lacks some. D and trimming were read from the DNA, whereas the V and J calls and clone size are those reported in that table. This sample has 200,000 to 300,000 clones, with almost 85% found just once. The CDR3 totals 13 residues. The germline CDR1 and CDR2 sequences are GTSNPN and SVGIG (reference sequence). Trimming took 1 base from V and 7 from J, leaving 11 bases between them. Material for sequencing was peripheral blood. This receptor was taken from a man aged 45-65 years with acute or convalescent COVID-19. This chain connects TRBV30 to TRBJ1-5; D call uncertain. CDR3 coding DNA: TGTGCCTGGAGTGACAGTTTGGCCCAGCCCCAGCATTTT. It specifies CAWSDSLAQPQHF.